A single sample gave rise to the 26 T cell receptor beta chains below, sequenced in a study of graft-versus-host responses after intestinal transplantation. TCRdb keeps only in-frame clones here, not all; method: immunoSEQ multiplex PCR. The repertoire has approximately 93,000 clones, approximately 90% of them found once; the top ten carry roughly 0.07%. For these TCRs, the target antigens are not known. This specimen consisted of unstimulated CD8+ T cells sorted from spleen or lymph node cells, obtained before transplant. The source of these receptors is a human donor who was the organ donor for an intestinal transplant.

The CDR3 protein is CASSLYQRHNEQFF. The CDR3 DNA sequence: TGTGCCAGCAGTTTATATCAGCGCCACAATGAGCAGTTCTTC. The chain carries TRBV27 and TRBJ2-1; D is undetermined. CDR3 length: 14 amino acids. Germline V gene sequence: CDR1 MNHEY, CDR2 SMNVEV (reference sequence). Trimming removed 1 base from V and 5 bases from J, with 9 bases in between.

The CDR3 DNA sequence: TGTGCCCACGGAAATACGGTAGCGGGGGGGCCTGGGAATGAGCAGTTCTTC. Translated: CAHGNTVAGGPGNEQFF. The V call is TRBV2, the J call TRBJ2-1; 11 bases match TRBD2. The germline V gene has CDR1 SNHLY and CDR2 FYNNEI. The CDR3 runs to 17 residues. Losses at the gene ends were 11 bases for V and 7 bases for J; bases not matched to a gene: 19.

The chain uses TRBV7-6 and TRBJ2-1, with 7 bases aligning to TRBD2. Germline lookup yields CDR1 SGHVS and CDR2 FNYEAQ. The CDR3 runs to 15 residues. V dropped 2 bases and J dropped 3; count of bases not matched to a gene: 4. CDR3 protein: CASSLLREDYNEQFF. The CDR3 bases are TGTGCCAGCAGCTTATTACGGGAGGACTACAATGAGCAGTTCTTC. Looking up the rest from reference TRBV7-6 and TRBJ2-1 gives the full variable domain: GAGVSQSPRYKVTKRGQDVALRCDPISGHVSLYWYRQALGQGPEFLTYFNYEAQQDKSGLPNDRFSAERPEGSISTLTIQRTEQRDSAMYRCASSLLREDYNEQFFGPGTRLTVL.

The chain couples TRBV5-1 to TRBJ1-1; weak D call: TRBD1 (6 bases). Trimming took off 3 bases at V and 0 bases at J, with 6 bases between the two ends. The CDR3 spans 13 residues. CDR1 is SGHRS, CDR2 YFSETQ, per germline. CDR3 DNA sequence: TGCGCCAGCAGCTGGGGGCTGAACACTGAAGCTTTCTTT. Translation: CASSWGLNTEAFF.

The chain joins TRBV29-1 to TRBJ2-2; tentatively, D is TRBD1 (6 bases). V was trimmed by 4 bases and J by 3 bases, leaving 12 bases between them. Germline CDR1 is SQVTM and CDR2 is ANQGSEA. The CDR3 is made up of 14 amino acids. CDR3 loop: CSVGTAGDTGELFF. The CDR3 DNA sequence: TGCAGCGTTGGGACAGCCGGGGACACCGGGGAGCTGTTTTTT.

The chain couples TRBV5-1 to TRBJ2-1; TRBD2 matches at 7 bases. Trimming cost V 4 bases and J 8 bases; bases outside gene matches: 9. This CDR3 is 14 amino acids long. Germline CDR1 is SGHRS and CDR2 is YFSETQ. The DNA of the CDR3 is TGCGCCAGCAGCGACGTGGGGGGGAGCTATGAGCAGTTCTTC. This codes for CASSDVGGSYEQFF.

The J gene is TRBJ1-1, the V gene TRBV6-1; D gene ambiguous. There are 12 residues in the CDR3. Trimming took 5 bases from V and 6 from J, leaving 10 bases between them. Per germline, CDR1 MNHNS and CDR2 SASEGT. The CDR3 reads CASSKTLPEAFF. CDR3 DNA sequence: TGTGCCAGCAGTAAGACTCTCCCTGAAGCTTTCTTT.

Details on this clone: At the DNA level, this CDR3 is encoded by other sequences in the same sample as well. CDR3 in DNA: TGTGCCAGCAGCCCTGGGGGGGGCATTCAGTACTTC. As protein: CASSPGGGIQYF. This rearrangement joins TRBV5-4 to TRBJ2-4, with 7 bases that match TRBD2. The CDR3 is 12 amino acids. The V and J ends lost 4 bases and 9 bases, in that order; junction bases with no gene match: 4. CDR1 SGHNT and CDR2 YYREEE come from the germline V gene (reference sequence).

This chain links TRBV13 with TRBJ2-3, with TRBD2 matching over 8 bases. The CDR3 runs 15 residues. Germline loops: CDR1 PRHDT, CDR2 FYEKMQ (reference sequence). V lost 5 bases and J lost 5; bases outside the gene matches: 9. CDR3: CASSSSGGLRDTQYF. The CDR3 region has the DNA TGTGCCAGCAGCAGTTCGGGGGGGCTAAGAGATACGCAGTATTTT.

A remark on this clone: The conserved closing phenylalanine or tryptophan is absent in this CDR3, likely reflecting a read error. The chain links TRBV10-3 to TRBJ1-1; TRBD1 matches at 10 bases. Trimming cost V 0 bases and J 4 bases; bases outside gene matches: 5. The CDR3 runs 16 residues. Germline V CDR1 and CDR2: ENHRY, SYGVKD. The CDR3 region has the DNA TGTGCCATCAGTGAGTCGACGTGGACAGGGGGCACTGAAGCTTTCCTT. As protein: CAISESTWTGGTEAFL.

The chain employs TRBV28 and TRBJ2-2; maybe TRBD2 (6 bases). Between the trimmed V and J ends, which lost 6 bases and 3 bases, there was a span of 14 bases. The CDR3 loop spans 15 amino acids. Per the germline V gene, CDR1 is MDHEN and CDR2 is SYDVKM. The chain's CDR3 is CASSWDSLYTGELFF. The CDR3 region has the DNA TGTGCCAGCAGCTGGGACTCCTTATACACCGGGGAGCTGTTTTTT.

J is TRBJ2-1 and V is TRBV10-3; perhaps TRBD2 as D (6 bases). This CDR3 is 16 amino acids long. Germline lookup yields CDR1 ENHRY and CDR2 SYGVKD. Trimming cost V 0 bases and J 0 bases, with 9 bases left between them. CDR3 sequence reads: CAISESSGSSYNEQFF. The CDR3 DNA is TGTGCCATCAGTGAGTCGAGCGGGTCCTCCTACAATGAGCAGTTCTTC.

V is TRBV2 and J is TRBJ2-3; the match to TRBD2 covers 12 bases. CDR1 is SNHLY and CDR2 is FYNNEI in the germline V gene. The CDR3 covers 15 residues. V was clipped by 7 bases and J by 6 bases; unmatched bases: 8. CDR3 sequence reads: CASTVTSGSSDTQYF. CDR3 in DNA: TGTGCCAGCACTGTGACTAGCGGGAGTTCGGATACGCAGTATTTT.

The CDR3 nucleotides are TGTGCCACCAGCCAACAGGGGGTTAGAGCTTTCTTT. This sequence encodes CATSQQGVRAFF. J is TRBJ1-1 and V is TRBV15, with 8 bases matching TRBD1. The germline CDR1 and CDR2 sequences are LNHNV and YYDKDF (reference sequence). The CDR3 consists of 12 residues. Unmatched junction bases numbered 6, after V lost 5 bases and J lost 10 bases.

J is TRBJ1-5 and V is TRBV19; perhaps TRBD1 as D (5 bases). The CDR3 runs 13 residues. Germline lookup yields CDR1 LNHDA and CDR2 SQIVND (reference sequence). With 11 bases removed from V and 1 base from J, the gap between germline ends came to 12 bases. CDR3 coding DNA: TGTGCCGGGGCAGTTTCGAGCAATCAGCCCCAGCATTTT. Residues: CAGAVSSNQPQHF.

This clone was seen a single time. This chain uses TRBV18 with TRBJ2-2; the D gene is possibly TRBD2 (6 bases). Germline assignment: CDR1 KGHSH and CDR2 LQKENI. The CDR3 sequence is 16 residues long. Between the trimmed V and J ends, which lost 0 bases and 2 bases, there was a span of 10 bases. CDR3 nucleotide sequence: TGTGCCAGCTCACCACCGTCGGGGGAAAACACCGGGGAGCTGTTTTTT. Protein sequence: CASSPPSGENTGELFF.

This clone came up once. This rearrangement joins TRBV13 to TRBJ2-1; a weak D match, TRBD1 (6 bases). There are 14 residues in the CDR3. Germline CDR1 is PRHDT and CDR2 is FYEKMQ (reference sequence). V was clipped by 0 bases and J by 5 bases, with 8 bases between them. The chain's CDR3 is CASSLGTGNNEQFF. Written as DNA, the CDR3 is TGTGCCAGCAGCTTAGGGACAGGCAACAATGAGCAGTTCTTC.

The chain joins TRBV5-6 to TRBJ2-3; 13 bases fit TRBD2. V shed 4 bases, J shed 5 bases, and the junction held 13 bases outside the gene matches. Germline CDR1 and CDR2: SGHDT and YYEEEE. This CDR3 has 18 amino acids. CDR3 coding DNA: TGTGCCAGCAGCCCTCGCCTACTAGCGGGGGGGCGTGGAGATACGCAGTATTTT. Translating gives CASSPRLLAGGRGDTQYF.

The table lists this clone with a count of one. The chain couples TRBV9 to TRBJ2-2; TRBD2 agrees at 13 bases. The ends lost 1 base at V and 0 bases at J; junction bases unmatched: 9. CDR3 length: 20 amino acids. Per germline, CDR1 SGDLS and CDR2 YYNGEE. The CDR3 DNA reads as TGTGCCAGCAGCGTATTCTTACTAGCGGGGGGGATCCCGAACACCGGGGAGCTGTTTTTT. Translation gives CASSVFLLAGGIPNTGELFF.

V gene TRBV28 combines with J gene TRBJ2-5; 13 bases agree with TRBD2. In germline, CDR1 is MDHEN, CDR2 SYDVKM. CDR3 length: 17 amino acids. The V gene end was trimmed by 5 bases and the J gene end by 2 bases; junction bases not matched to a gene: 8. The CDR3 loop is CASSTPRTSGGQETQYF. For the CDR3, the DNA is TGTGCCAGCAGTACCCCTCGGACTAGCGGGGGACAAGAGACCCAGTACTTC.

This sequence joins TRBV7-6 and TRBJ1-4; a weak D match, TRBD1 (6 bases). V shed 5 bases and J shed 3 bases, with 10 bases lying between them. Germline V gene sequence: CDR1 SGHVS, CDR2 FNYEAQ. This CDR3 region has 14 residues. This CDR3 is CASSLQGSNEKLFF. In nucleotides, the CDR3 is TGTGCCAGCAGCCTACAGGGATCTAATGAAAAACTGTTTTTT.

In nucleotides, the CDR3 is TGTGCCAGCAGCTTAATGCGGGGCCCCACCGGGGAGCTGTTTTTT. Residues: CASSLMRGPTGELFF. The chain is built from TRBV7-8 and TRBJ2-2; the D gene is possibly TRBD2 (6 bases). Germline loops: CDR1 SGHVS, CDR2 FQNEAQ. V lost 2 bases, J lost 4 bases, and 11 bases lay in between. The CDR3 is 15 residues long.

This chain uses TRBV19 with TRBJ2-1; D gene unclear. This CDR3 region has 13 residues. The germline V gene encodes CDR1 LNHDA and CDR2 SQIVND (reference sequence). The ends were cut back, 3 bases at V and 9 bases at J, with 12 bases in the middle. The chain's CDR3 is CASSIPAAGEQFF. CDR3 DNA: TGTGCCAGTAGTATCCCTGCCGCCGGTGAGCAGTTCTTC.

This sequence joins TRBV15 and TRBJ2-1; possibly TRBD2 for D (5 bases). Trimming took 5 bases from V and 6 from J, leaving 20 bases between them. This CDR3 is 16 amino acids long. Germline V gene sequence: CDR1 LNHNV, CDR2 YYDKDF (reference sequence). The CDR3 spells CATSEMGAGPLNEQFF. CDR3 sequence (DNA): TGTGCCACCAGCGAGATGGGTGCGGGCCCCCTCAATGAGCAGTTCTTC.

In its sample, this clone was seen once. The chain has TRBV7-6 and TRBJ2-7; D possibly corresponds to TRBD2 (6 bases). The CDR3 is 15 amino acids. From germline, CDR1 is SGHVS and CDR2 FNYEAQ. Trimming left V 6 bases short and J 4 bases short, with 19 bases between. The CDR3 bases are TGTGCCAGCAGTAAGGGGCGGGATTCCGGTTACGAGCAGTACTTC. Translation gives CASSKGRDSGYEQYF. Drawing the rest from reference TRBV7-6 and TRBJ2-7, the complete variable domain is GAGVSQSPRYKVTKRGQDVALRCDPISGHVSLYWYRQALGQGPEFLTYFNYEAQQDKSGLPNDRFSAERPEGSISTLTIQRTEQRDSAMYRCASSKGRDSGYEQYFGPGTRLTVT.

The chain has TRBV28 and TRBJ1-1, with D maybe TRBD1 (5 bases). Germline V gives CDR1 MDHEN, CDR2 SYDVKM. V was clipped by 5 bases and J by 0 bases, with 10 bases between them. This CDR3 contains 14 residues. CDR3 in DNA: TGTGCCAGCAGTCCACAGGACGTGAACACTGAAGCTTTCTTT. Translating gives CASSPQDVNTEAFF.